Following are 23 T cell receptor beta chains from one sample sequenced in a study of T cell responses to AZD1222 COVID-19 vaccine. Assay used: immunoSEQ multiplex PCR; TCRdb lists only in-frame clones, some missing. In the table there are around 130,000 clones, 88% of which are singletons. The sequenced sample was peripheral blood, obtained on day 0 of MenACWY control vaccination. These receptors originate from an adult in good health.

The chain is built from TRBV5-4 and TRBJ2-1, with 10 bases aligning to TRBD1. The junction had 2 bases not matched to a gene; V was cut back by 3 bases and J by 5 bases. The CDR3 extends over 14 amino acids. Germline CDR1 reads SGHNT; CDR2 reads YYREEE (reference sequence). CDR3: CASSYGQGDNEQFF. As DNA, the CDR3 is TGTGCCAGCAGCTATGGACAGGGGGACAATGAGCAGTTCTTC.

V and J are TRBV5-1 and TRBJ1-1; TRBD1 matches at 7 bases. The CDR3 has 13 amino acids. V lost 4 bases to trimming and J lost 5 bases; unmatched junction nucleotides: 5. CDR1 and CDR2 from the germline V gene are SGHRS and YFSETQ. The CDR3 DNA is TGCGCCAGCAGCAGGGGGACAGCAACTGAAGCTTTCTTT. It is translated as CASSRGTATEAFF.

The chain is built from TRBV2 and TRBJ2-7; D is ambiguous. Germline V gene data show CDR1 as SNHLY and CDR2 as FYNNEI. Trimming removed 4 bases from V and 5 bases from J, with 3 bases in between. The CDR3 runs to 10 residues. CDR3 region: CASSGNEQYF. CDR3 sequence (DNA): TGTGCCAGCAGTGGTAACGAGCAGTACTTC.

This clone has just a few counts. The V call is TRBV19, the J call TRBJ1-5; D is perhaps TRBD1 (5 bases). This CDR3 is built from 13 residues. Trimming shortened V by 3 bases and J by 5 bases, and 8 bases separated the two germline ends. Germline V CDR1 and CDR2: LNHDA, SQIVND (reference sequence). CDR3 residues: CASSMLGDQPQHF. The CDR3 bases are TGTGCCAGTAGTATGTTGGGGGATCAGCCCCAGCATTTT.

The chain recombines TRBV10-3 with TRBJ2-6; weak D call: TRBD1 (5 bases). This CDR3 spans 14 amino acids. Germline V gene sequence: CDR1 ENHRY, CDR2 SYGVKD. V gave up 5 bases and J gave up 4 bases, with 9 bases separating them. CDR3 residues: CAISPGQGANVLTF. CDR3 bases: TGTGCCATCAGTCCAGGGCAAGGGGCCAACGTCCTGACTTTC.

The chain combines TRBV28 with TRBJ1-1, with D maybe TRBD1 (6 bases). CDR1 MDHEN and CDR2 SYDVKM come from the germline V gene. V lost 11 bases and J 6 bases, leaving 19 bases between the germline ends. The CDR3 sequence is 13 residues long. This CDR3 reads CAVGGGARAEAFF. The DNA of the CDR3 is TGTGCCGTAGGCGGGGGGGCGCGGGCTGAAGCTTTCTTT.

This sequence joins TRBV9 and TRBJ2-7, with TRBD1 identical over 10 bases. CDR1 and CDR2 from the germline V gene are SGDLS and YYNGEE. The CDR3 length is 16 residues. V dropped 0 bases and J dropped 7; count of bases not matched to a gene: 10. This CDR3 is CASSVVGRQGAREQYF. CDR3 nucleotide sequence: TGTGCCAGCAGCGTAGTCGGGAGACAGGGGGCACGGGAGCAGTACTTC.

J is TRBJ1-1 and V is TRBV6-5; D call uncertain. CDR1 MNHEY and CDR2 SVGAGI come from the germline V gene. Trimming removed 5 bases from V and 0 bases from J, with 7 bases in between. The length of the CDR3 is 13 residues. CDR3 amino acids: CASSRALNTEAFF. The CDR3 DNA reads as TGTGCCAGCAGTCGGGCCCTGAACACTGAAGCTTTCTTT.

The chain joins TRBV25-1 to TRBJ2-1, with 14 bases fitting TRBD2. CDR3 size: 18 residues. Per the germline V gene, CDR1 is MGHDK and CDR2 is SYGVNS. V was clipped by 2 bases and J by 1 base; unmatched bases: 4. CDR3 protein: CASSEGTSGRDSYNEQFF. The CDR3 DNA sequence: TGTGCCAGCAGTGAAGGGACTAGCGGGAGAGATTCCTACAATGAGCAGTTCTTC.

CDR3 bases: TGCGCCAGCAGCTCAGGGGCAGTTAATGAAAAACTGTTTTTT. The encoded protein is CASSSGAVNEKLFF. The chain links TRBV5-1 to TRBJ1-4; a weak D match, TRBD1 (6 bases). This CDR3 spans 14 amino acids. Germline CDR1 reads SGHRS; CDR2 reads YFSETQ. V lost 3 bases and J 4 bases, leaving 10 bases between the germline ends.

V gene TRBV14 combines with J gene TRBJ1-1; 8 nucleotides match TRBD1. Trimming removed 4 bases from V and 3 bases from J; junction bases left unmatched: 4. Germline assignment: CDR1 SGHDN and CDR2 FVKESK. The CDR3 extends over 14 amino acids. CDR3 DNA sequence: TGTGCCAGCAGCCCCTGGGACAGGTACACTGAAGCTTTCTTT. Amino acid sequence: CASSPWDRYTEAFF.

In this sample, this clone turned up a few times. The chain couples TRBV24-1 to TRBJ1-2, with 7 bases aligning to TRBD1. The length of the CDR3 is 14 residues. From germline, CDR1 is KGHDR and CDR2 SFDVKD. The ends lost 4 bases at V and 9 bases at J; junction bases unmatched: 10. The CDR3 DNA sequence: TGTGCCACCAGTGACCCGACAGGGAGGCCTAGCTACACCTTC. This sequence encodes CATSDPTGRPSYTF.

This clone came up once. The chain's CDR3 is CAWANGNTIYF. The DNA of the CDR3 is TGTGCCTGGGCCAACGGAAACACCATATATTTT. The gene calls are TRBV30 and TRBJ1-3; no reliable D call. Looked up from germline, CDR1 is GTSNPN and CDR2 is SVGIG (reference sequence). This CDR3 is built from 11 residues. The V end was cut by 5 bases, the J end by 4 bases, with 6 bases between.

This chain links TRBV2 with TRBJ1-2; tentative D call: TRBD1 (5 bases). Germline V gives CDR1 SNHLY, CDR2 FYNNEI. The CDR3 runs 12 residues. Trimming took 6 bases from V and 12 from J, leaving 17 bases between them. The CDR3 reads CASSYRDGLDTF. The CDR3 nucleotides read TGTGCCAGCAGCTACCGGGACGGTTTGGACACCTTC.

This chain links TRBV7-9 with TRBJ2-7; perhaps TRBD2 as D (5 bases). V was trimmed by 0 bases and J by 6 bases, leaving 12 bases between them. Germline V gene sequence: CDR1 SEHNR, CDR2 FQNEAQ (reference sequence). The CDR3 loop spans 14 amino acids. The CDR3 loop is CASSLALTGSEQYF. CDR3 sequence (DNA): TGTGCCAGCAGCTTAGCGCTAACGGGAAGCGAGCAGTACTTC.

J is TRBJ2-1 and V is TRBV24-1, with 11 bases lining up with TRBD1. V lost 3 bases and J lost 14; bases outside the gene matches: 2. Germline V gene lookup returns CDR1 KGHDR and CDR2 SFDVKD. CDR3 length equals 12 residues. This chain's CDR3 is CATSDGTGGEFF. As DNA, the CDR3 is TGTGCCACCAGTGATGGGACAGGGGGAGAGTTCTTC.

The V call is TRBV5-1, the J call TRBJ2-7; no definite D call. This CDR3 contains 13 residues. Germline CDR1 reads SGHRS; CDR2 reads YFSETQ. Trimming removed 3 bases from V and 2 bases from J, with 9 bases in between. The CDR3, as DNA: TGCGCCAGCAGCTGGCTAGATACCTACGAGCAGTACTTC. This encodes CASSWLDTYEQYF.

This clone was seen a few times. The genes are TRBV15 and TRBJ1-4; D might be TRBD1 (6 bases). V dropped 1 base and J dropped 6 bases, with 12 bases sitting between them. This CDR3 has 15 amino acids. Germline CDR1 LNHNV, CDR2 YYDKDF (reference sequence). The CDR3 sequence: CATSRVYRDDEKLFF. The DNA for the CDR3 is TGTGCCACCAGCAGAGTTTACAGGGACGATGAAAAACTGTTTTTT.

The chain combines TRBV2 with TRBJ2-7, with 7 positions matching TRBD2. The CDR3 spans 15 residues. V was clipped by 1 base and J by 3 bases; unmatched bases: 6. Germline CDR1 reads SNHLY; CDR2 reads FYNNEI. The CDR3 is CASSEVRTSRYEQYF. DNA for the CDR3: TGTGCCAGCAGTGAAGTTAGGACTAGTCGCTACGAGCAGTACTTC.

The rearrangement joins TRBV5-1 to TRBJ1-2; 7 bases line up with TRBD1. Unmatched junction bases numbered 6, after V lost 4 bases and J lost 6 bases. Germline V gene data show CDR1 as SGHRS and CDR2 as YFSETQ. The CDR3 contains 13 residues. The CDR3 nucleotides are TGCGCCAGCAGCCGACAGGGTCGGGATGGCTACACCTTC. Encoded protein: CASSRQGRDGYTF.

The chain is built from TRBV11-3 and TRBJ2-3; D is perhaps TRBD2 (5 bases). Germline CDR1 is SGHNT and CDR2 is YENEEA. With 5 bases removed from V and 2 bases from J, the gap between germline ends came to 14 bases. CDR3 length: 15 residues. CDR3 amino acids: CASSPAGSSTDTQYF. CDR3 sequence (DNA): TGTGCCAGCAGCCCGGCGGGCTCTTCCACAGATACGCAGTATTTT.

The rearrangement links TRBV20-1 to TRBJ1-2; D is undetermined. From germline, CDR1 is DFQATT and CDR2 SNEGSKA (reference sequence). This CDR3 spans 11 amino acids. Trimming shortened V by 3 bases and J by 8 bases, and 10 bases separated the two germline ends. This CDR3 is CSASRQNGYTF. The CDR3 DNA sequence: TGCAGTGCTAGCCGCCAAAACGGCTACACCTTC.

CDR3 protein: CASSAGLAELSYEQYF. The DNA for the CDR3 is TGTGCCAGCAGCGCGGGACTAGCGGAACTCTCCTACGAGCAGTACTTC. The rearrangement joins TRBV7-2 to TRBJ2-7; TRBD2 aligns across 11 bases. The CDR3 contains 16 residues. J was trimmed by 0 bases and V by 5 bases; bases with no gene match: 6. Germline V gene lookup returns CDR1 SGHTA and CDR2 FQGNSA.